This TCR beta chain stems from a study of spatial heterogeneity in lung cancer. The time point denotes: sample taken at primary tumor resection. TCRs were sequenced from unsorted whole RNA of tumor, nontumor lung or PBMC. V lost 1 base to trimming and J lost 9 bases, with 10 bases between them. The CDR3 contains 14 residues. Looked up from germline, CDR1 is SGHTA and CDR2 is FQGNSA. Via MiXCR, TCRdb re-called the 5' RACE reads, giving one row per CDR3 protein. Of 50,000 to 55,000 distinct CDR3 sequences in the sample, about 7% were seen once. Sequenced here: PBMCs, sampled at surgery. This clonotype was obtained from a female donor with early-stage non-small cell lung cancer. The rearrangement uses TRBV7-2 and TRBJ1-6; D is unresolved. Here the CDR3 reads CASSLERPVSPLHF. The CDR3 nucleotides read TGTGCCAGCAGCTTAGAGAGGCCAGTTTCACCCCTCCACTTT.